A single sample is the source of the 9 T cell receptor beta chains below, sequenced in a study of T-cell reconstitution after alpha-beta-depleted transplantation in children. The TCRbeta library was prepared with unique molecular identifiers. One entry per CDR3 protein results from TCRdb running MiXCR on the PCR reads. The sample shows hundreds of thousands of distinct CDR3 sequences, about 16% of them seen only once. The sequencing used PBMCs, mostly from graft donor cells, collected 360 days after TCRalphabeta/CD19-depleted stem cell transplant. These receptors were collected from a boy younger than two who had a stem cell transplant for Wiskott-Aldrich syndrome, so the T cells may come from the graft donor.

The rearrangement joins TRBV9 to TRBJ2-2, with D unresolved. CDR1 and CDR2 from the germline V gene are SGDLS and YYNGEE. V shed 2 bases and J shed 5 bases, with 10 bases lying between them. This CDR3 spans 14 amino acids. The CDR3, as DNA: TGTGCCAGCAGCGTCGCGTGGGGAACCGGGGAGCTGTTTTTT. This encodes CASSVAWGTGELFF.

This sequence joins TRBV24-1 and TRBJ1-1; D is unresolved. The CDR3 has 12 residues. Germline CDR1 is KGHDR and CDR2 is SFDVKD. Deletions cut 4 bases from V and 8 bases from J, with 10 bases between. The CDR3, as DNA: TGTGCCACCAGTGAAGGACGGTCCGAAGCTTTCTTT. Protein sequence: CATSEGRSEAFF.

Of note for this clonotype: Given a much more abundant clone one base away, this may be a read error. V gene TRBV12-3 or TRBV12-4 combines with J gene TRBJ2-1; no reliable D call. Trimming pared 2 bases from V and 1 base from J, leaving 6 bases between. The CDR3 sequence is 14 residues long. CDR3 sequence reads: CASSLCSSYNEQFF. In DNA form, the CDR3 reads TGTGCCAGCAGTTTATGCAGTTCCTACAATGAGCAGTTCTTC.

Only a few counts were recorded for this clonotype. The chain employs TRBV20-1 and TRBJ2-5; D might be TRBD2 (5 bases). Germline V gene data show CDR1 as DFQATT and CDR2 as SNEGSKA (reference sequence). The ends were cut back, 5 bases at V and 5 bases at J, with 9 bases in the middle. This CDR3 is 11 amino acids long. CDR3 amino acids: CSARTGETQYF. CDR3 nucleotide sequence: TGCAGTGCTCGAACGGGGGAGACCCAGTACTTC.

This clonotype appeared a few times. This chain connects TRBV6-5 to TRBJ2-1; 9 bases align to TRBD1. Germline V CDR1 and CDR2: MNHEY, SVGAGI. Trimming removed 4 bases from V and 2 bases from J; junction bases left unmatched: 3. The length of the CDR3 is 15 residues. The CDR3 DNA reads TGTGCCAGCAGTTTCGGACAGGGGCCCTACAATGAGCAGTTCTTC. This encodes CASSFGQGPYNEQFF.

The genes are TRBV12-3 or TRBV12-4 and TRBJ1-3; weak D call: TRBD1 (5 bases). There are 17 residues in the CDR3. V lost 7 bases, J lost 0 bases, and 19 bases lay in between. DNA of the CDR3: TGTGCCAGCAACACGGCGCGGGGGATCAGCTCTGGAAACACCATATATTTT. This gives the protein CASNTARGISSGNTIYF.

Only a few counts were recorded for this clonotype. The V and J genes are TRBV3-1 and TRBJ1-2; D call uncertain. Trimming shortened V by 2 bases and J by 0 bases, and 4 bases separated the two germline ends. CDR1 and CDR2 (germline): LGHDT, YNNKEL (reference sequence). The CDR3 runs to 13 residues. The CDR3 region has the DNA TGTGCCAGCAGCCAATTGTCTAACTATGGCTACACCTTC. It specifies CASSQLSNYGYTF.

The chain has TRBV7-2 and TRBJ2-5, with D perhaps assigned TRBD1 or TRBD2 (5 bases each). CDR1 is SGHTA and CDR2 is FQGNSA in the germline V gene. The V end lost 2 bases, the J end lost 3 bases, and 10 bases lay between the germline ends. The CDR3 covers 14 residues. The CDR3, as DNA: TGTGCCAGCAGCTTACGAGGGGTAAAAGAGACCCAGTACTTC. Translating it yields CASSLRGVKETQYF.

This clonotype has more than one count but fewer than ten. CDR3: CASSRTEETQYF. CDR3 DNA sequence: TGTGCCAGTAGTCGGACAGAAGAGACCCAGTACTTC. The V gene is TRBV19, the J gene TRBJ2-5; D may be TRBD1 (6 bases). Germline V gene sequence: CDR1 LNHDA, CDR2 SQIVND (reference sequence). CDR3 length equals 12 residues. V lost 5 bases to trimming and J lost 3 bases, with 7 bases between them.